Listed here is a single T cell receptor (beta chain). Trimming left V 0 bases short and J 2 bases short, with 11 bases between. CDR3 length equals 15 residues. The V gene's germline CDR1 is LNHNV and CDR2 YYDKDF (reference sequence). In the PCR, 60 Vbeta and 13 Jbeta primers were used. Measured with immunoSEQ multiplex PCR; TCRdb has only the in-frame clones, and not every one. The repertoire holds 120,000 or so clones, with under 85% as singletons. The record originates from a study of cytomegalovirus exposure and HLA in healthy donors. Study-level information: In an earlier analysis, around 100 million unique TCR beta sequences were found from about 190 million T cells.

This chain uses TRBV15 with TRBJ2-7; tentatively, D is TRBD1 (6 bases). The sequence was collected from a human donor in good health. Sequenced input: PBMCs. The CDR3 loop is CATSRDPGDAYEQYF. The CDR3 nucleotides are TGTGCCACCAGCAGAGATCCAGGGGACGCCTACGAGCAGTACTTC.